This T cell receptor (beta chain) was profiled in a study of cytomegalovirus exposure and HLA in healthy donors. In the PCR, 60 Vbeta and 13 Jbeta primers were used. Profiled with immunoSEQ multiplex PCR; TCRdb holds only in-frame clones, not every one. The table counts over 100,000 clones; around 1.6% lies in the top ten. Whole-study findings and limits: The authors listed 150 or so TCR beta chains as cytomegalovirus-associated. TCR beta sequences reportedly predicted most subjects' HLA-A and HLA-B alleles accurately. On later analysis, the bulk of CMV-associated TCR beta chains appeared to be HLA-restricted.

Points on this clone: Its antigen remains unknown.

The CDR3 loop spans 16 amino acids. The material sequenced was PBMCs. The receptor was isolated from a young man in good health and CMV-seronegative. The genes are TRBV12-1 and TRBJ2-5; the table's D gene call, TRBD2, was not cross checked with the DNA. TRBV12-1 has pseudogene status. The CDR3 region has the DNA TGTGCCAGCAGCTCCCCATGTCGGGGACTCCAAGAGACCCAGTACTTC. This translates into CASSSPCRGLQETQYF.